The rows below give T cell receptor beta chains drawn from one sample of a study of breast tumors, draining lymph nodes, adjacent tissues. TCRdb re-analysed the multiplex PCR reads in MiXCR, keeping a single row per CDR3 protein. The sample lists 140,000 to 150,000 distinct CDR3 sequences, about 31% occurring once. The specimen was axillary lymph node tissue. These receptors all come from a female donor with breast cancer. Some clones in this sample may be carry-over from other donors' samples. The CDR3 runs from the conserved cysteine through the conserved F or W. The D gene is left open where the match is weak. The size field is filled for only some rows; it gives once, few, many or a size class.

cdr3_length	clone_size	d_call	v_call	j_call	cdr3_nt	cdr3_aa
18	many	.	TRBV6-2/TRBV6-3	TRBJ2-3	TGTGCCAGCAGACCCTATGTCATCCGGGGACCTAGCACAGATACGCAGTATTTT	CASRPYVIRGPSTDTQYF
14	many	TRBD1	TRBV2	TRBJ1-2	TGTGCCAGCAGTGAGGGGACAGTACCCTATGGCTACACCTTC	CASSEGTVPYGYTF
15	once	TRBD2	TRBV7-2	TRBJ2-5	TGTGCTAGCAGCTTAGCGTCTAGCGGCCAAGAGGCCCAGTACTTC	CASSLASSGQEAQYF
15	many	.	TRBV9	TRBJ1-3	TGTGCCAGCAGCGTAGGAGGGAGCGGTGGAAACACCATATATTTT	CASSVGGSGGNTIYF
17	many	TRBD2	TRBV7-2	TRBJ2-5	TGTGCCAGCAGTCCCCTCAGGTTAGCGGGTCCCCAAGAGCCCCAGTACTTC	CASSPLRLAGPQEPQYF
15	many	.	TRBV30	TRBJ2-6	TGTGCCTTGGAGGGGCAGGGAGCGGGGGCCAACGTCCTGACTTTC	CALEGQGAGANVLTF
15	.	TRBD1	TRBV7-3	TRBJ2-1	TGTGCCAGCAGCTCTGACGGGACAGCATACAATGAGCAGTTCTTC	CASSSDGTAYNEQFF
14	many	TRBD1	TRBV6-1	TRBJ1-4	TGTGCCAGCAGTGGGGGACAGGGCTATGAAAAACTGTTTTTT	CASSGGQGYEKLFF
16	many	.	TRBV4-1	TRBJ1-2	TGCGCCAGCAGCCCCGGGACTTTTCCCTCCGTCTATGGCTACACCTTC	CASSPGTFPSVYGYTF
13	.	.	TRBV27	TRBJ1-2	TGTGCCAGCAGTTGGAGTCCTAACTATGGCTACACCTTC	CASSWSPNYGYTF
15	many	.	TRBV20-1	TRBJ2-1	TGCAGTGCTACCGGGACCTATAGCTCCTACAATGAGCAGTTCTTC	CSATGTYSSYNEQFF
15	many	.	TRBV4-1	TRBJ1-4	TGCGCCAGCAGCCTTGCAGACAGAGTGAATGAAAAACTGTTTTTT	CASSLADRVNEKLFF
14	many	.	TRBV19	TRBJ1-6	TGTGCCAGTAGTATAATCTCTATTAATTCACCCCTCCACTTT	CASSIISINSPLHF
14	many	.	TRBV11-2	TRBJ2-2	TGTGCCAGCAGCACAGAGTTGAACACCGGGGAGCTGTTTTTT	CASSTELNTGELFF
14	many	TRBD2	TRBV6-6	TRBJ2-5	TGTGCCAGCAGCCGGGGGGGTCTCGGGGAGACCCAGTACTTC	CASSRGGLGETQYF
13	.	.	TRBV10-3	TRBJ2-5	TGTGCCATCAGTGAGGCCCACCGAGAGACCCAGTACTTC	CAISEAHRETQYF
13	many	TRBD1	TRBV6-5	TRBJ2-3	TGTGCCAGCAGGGTCAGGGGGCTAGATACGCAGTATTTT	CASRVRGLDTQYF
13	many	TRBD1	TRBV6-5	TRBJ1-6	TGTGCCAGCACGACGACAGGGAGGTCACCCCTCCACTTT	CASTTTGRSPLHF